This T cell receptor beta chain was captured in a study of identical twins. TCRdb used MiXCR to reprocess the 5' RACE reads, holding one entry per CDR3 protein. This table has 240,000 or so distinct CDR3 sequences, more than 9% appearing once. Germline-derived CDR1 and CDR2 are DFQATT and SNEGSKA (reference sequence). This CDR3 region has 14 residues. Between the trimmed V and J ends, which lost 4 bases and 5 bases, there was a span of 18 bases. This sequence originates from a man aged 45-60 years in good health. V is TRBV20-1 and J is TRBJ2-7, with D unclear. Sequencing was done on a sample of memory T cells sorted from blood. The CDR3 sequence is CSATSLGKPNEQYF. The CDR3 DNA sequence: TGCAGTGCTACCTCTTTGGGCAAACCAAACGAGCAGTACTTC.